This T cell receptor (beta chain) originates from a study of T cell repertoires in cytomegalovirus infection. Study-wide context: HLA-B-restricted CMV epitopes that are well studied were used alongside recently identified HLA-C-restricted ones. The public TCR beta signatures pointed to both CMV infection and matching HLA type.

TCRdb recomputed calls from the reads with MiXCR, one row per CDR3 protein. In the table there are some 99,000 distinct CDR3 sequences, about 30% of which are singletons. V was shortened by 10 bases and J by 0 bases, with 13 bases between the two germline ends. Germline V gene lookup returns CDR1 MNHNY and CDR2 SVGAGI (reference sequence). The CDR3 is made up of 14 amino acids. Points on this clonotype: No antigen is known for it.

The rearrangement uses TRBV6-6 and TRBJ1-5; possible D gene TRBD1, 6 bases. Sequenced material: CD8+ T cells from cultured PBMCs, taken from culture after CMV antigen stimulation. This clonotype was obtained from a human donor in good health (CMV status not recorded). Some clones in this sample may be carry-over from other donors' samples. The CDR3 here is CATQDSFSNQPQHF. In DNA, the CDR3 is TGTGCCACCCAGGACAGCTTTAGCAATCAGCCCCAGCATTTT.